This T cell receptor beta chain is from a study of blood T cell repertoires in COVID-19. Study as a whole: The United States, Italy and Spain were the sources of the acute and convalescent COVID-19 samples. Sources were T cells, B-cell-depleted T cells, or PBMCs; the material itself was cDNA or gDNA.

In the original workflow: It was from reference gene primer amplification that nucleated cell counts were estimated. TCRdb's table, derived via immunoSEQ multiplex PCR, lists solely in-frame clones and lacks some. The V and J calls and clone size come from that table; D and trimming were worked out from the DNA. The data hold fewer than 300,000 clones, with roughly 87% observed a single time. Looked up from germline, CDR1 is MNHEY and CDR2 is SMNVEV (reference sequence). Unmatched junction bases numbered 8, after V lost 3 bases and J lost 7 bases. The length of the CDR3 is 16 residues. V and J are TRBV27 and TRBJ2-2; 10 bases align to TRBD2. The TCR sequence derives from a human donor in a cohort sampled during active COVID-19. Source material: peripheral blood. This chain's CDR3 is CASSFAAGGPIGELFF. CDR3 in DNA: TGTGCCAGCAGTTTCGCAGCGGGAGGGCCAATCGGGGAGCTGTTTTTT.